These T cell receptor beta chains were read from a single sample in a study of blood T cell repertoires in COVID-19. Here immunoSEQ multiplex PCR was the method, and the copy in TCRdb shows in-frame clones only, minus some. There are roughly 380,000 clones in the sample; approximately 89% occur only once, and approximately 1.3% lies in the top ten. Source material: PBMCs or T cells enriched from blood (not recorded which). Receptors originate from a young man who had recovered from COVID-19. CDR3s include the opening cysteine and the closing phenylalanine or tryptophan. Each record gives: V gene, D gene, J gene, CDR3 protein. The D gene is left open where the match is weak.

V: TRBV21-1; D: NA; J: TRBJ2-3; CDR3: CASSPRDRGQSDTQYF
V: TRBV10-3; D: NA; J: TRBJ1-1; CDR3: CAISESTVTEAFF
V: TRBV6-2/TRBV6-3; D: TRBD1; J: TRBJ2-2; CDR3: CASSSLGTGNTGELFF
V: TRBV27; D: NA; J: TRBJ2-3; CDR3: CASSLLGTLDTQYF
V: TRBV20-1; D: TRBD1; J: TRBJ1-5; CDR3: CSAGQGKPQHF
V: TRBV3-1/TRBV3-2; D: NA; J: TRBJ2-2; CDR3: CASSQDWATTGELFF
V: TRBV27; D: NA; J: TRBJ2-7; CDR3: CASSWKGQRYEQYF
V: TRBV30; D: NA; J: TRBJ1-6; CDR3: CAWSASGRASFSSPLHF
V: TRBV4-1; D: TRBD1; J: TRBJ2-5; CDR3: CASSQGDRAQETQYF
V: TRBV7-2; D: TRBD1; J: TRBJ2-3; CDR3: CASSSKSGGLDTQYF
V: TRBV7-9; D: NA; J: TRBJ1-1; CDR3: CASSLYDGAFF
V: TRBV20-1; D: TRBD1; J: TRBJ1-1; CDR3: CSASSITGAEAFF
V: TRBV7-9; D: TRBD2; J: TRBJ2-1; CDR3: CASSRLAGTLHSYNEQFF
V: TRBV5-1; D: NA; J: TRBJ1-4; CDR3: CASSLRPGPTNEKLFF